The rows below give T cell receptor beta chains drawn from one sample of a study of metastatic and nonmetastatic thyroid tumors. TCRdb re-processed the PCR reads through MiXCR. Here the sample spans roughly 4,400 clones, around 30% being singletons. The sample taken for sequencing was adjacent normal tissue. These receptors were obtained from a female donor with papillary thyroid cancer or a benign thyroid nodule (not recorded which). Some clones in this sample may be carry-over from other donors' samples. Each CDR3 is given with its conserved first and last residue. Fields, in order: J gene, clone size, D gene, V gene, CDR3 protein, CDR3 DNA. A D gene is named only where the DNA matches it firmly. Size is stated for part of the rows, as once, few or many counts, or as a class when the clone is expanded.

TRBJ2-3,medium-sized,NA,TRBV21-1,CASSSSYPTVRTSTDTQYF,TGTGCCAGCAGCTCCTCCTACCCGACTGTGCGGACCAGCACAGATACGCAGTATTTT
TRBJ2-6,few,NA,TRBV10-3,CAITEGAGANVLTF,TGTGCCATCACTGAGGGAGCTGGGGCCAACGTCCTGACTTTC
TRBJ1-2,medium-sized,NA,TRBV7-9,CASSLALGTGYGYTF,TGTGCCAGCAGCTTAGCGCTCGGTACAGGCTATGGCTACACCTTC
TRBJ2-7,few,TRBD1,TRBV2,CASSSTRGLSYEQYF,TGTGCCAGCAGTAGCACCAGGGGGCTATCCTACGAGCAGTACTTC
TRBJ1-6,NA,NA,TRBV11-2,CASSLGRGGNSPLHF,TGCGCCAGCAGCTTAGGCAGGGGTGGAAATTCACCCCTCCACTTT
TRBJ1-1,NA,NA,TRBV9,CASSVGGVRTEAFF,TGTGCCAGCAGCGTAGGAGGAGTTAGGACTGAAGCTTTCTTT
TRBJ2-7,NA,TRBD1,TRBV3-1,CASSPQGDEQYF,TGTGCCAGCAGCCCACAGGGGGACGAGCAGTACTTC
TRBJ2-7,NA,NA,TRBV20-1,CSAIRGDYEQCF,TGCAGTGCTATTAGGGGGGACTACGAGCAGTGCTTC
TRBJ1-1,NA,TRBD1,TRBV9,CASSVGTGGGTEAFF,TGTGCCAGCAGCGTAGGGACAGGGGGCGGTACTGAAGCTTTCTTT
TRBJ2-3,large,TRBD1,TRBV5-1,CASSLDRGSTDTQYF,TGCGCCAGCAGCTTGGACAGGGGAAGCACAGATACGCAGTATTTT
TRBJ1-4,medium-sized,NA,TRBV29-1,CSVLGSNEKLFF,TGCAGCGTTTTAGGATCCAATGAAAAACTGTTTTTT
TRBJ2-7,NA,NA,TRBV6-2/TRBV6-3,CASRDFAYEQYF,TGTGCCAGCAGGGACTTCGCCTACGAGCAGTACTTC
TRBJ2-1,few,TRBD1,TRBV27,CASAWTGGNVQFF,TGTGCCAGCGCCTGGACAGGGGGAAATGTGCAGTTCTTC
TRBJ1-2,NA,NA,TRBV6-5,CASSYGWGGDYGYTF,TGTGCCAGCAGTTACGGTTGGGGTGGCGACTATGGCTACACCTTC
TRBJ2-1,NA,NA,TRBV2,CASSDPLSDCPRNEQFF,TGTGCCAGCAGTGACCCCCTTTCGGACTGTCCCCGCAATGAGCAGTTCTTC
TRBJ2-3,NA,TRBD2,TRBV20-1,CSARDHASGLKDTQYF,TGCAGTGCTAGAGATCACGCTAGCGGCCTTAAAGATACGCAGTATTTT
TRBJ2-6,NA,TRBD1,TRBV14,CASSQLRDYLEGANVLTF,TGTGCCAGCAGCCAGCTCCGTGACTACCTCGAGGGGGCCAACGTCCTTACTTTC
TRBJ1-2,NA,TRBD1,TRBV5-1,CASSHGQGYYSYTF,TGCGCCAGCAGCCACGGACAGGGTTACTATAGCTACACCTTC
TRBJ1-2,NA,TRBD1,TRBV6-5,CASSSDRGSGGYTF,TGTGCCAGCAGTTCCGACAGGGGGTCTGGTGGCTACACCTTC
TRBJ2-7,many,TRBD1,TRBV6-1,CASARDREYEQYF,TGTGCCAGCGCCCGGGACAGGGAGTACGAGCAGTACTTC
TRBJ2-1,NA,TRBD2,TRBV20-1,CSARGLAGHGEQFF,TGCAGTGCTAGAGGACTAGCGGGGCATGGAGAGCAGTTCTTC
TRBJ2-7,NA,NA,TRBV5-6,CASSTPTGRTEQYF,TGTGCCAGCAGCACCCCGACAGGTCGAACGGAGCAGTACTTC
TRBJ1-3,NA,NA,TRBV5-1,CASSLEVMETNMGNTIYF,TGCGCCAGCAGCTTGGAAGTTATGGAAACAAACATGGGAAACACCATATATTTT
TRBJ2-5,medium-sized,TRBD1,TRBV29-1,CSGGQGGGTQYF,TGCAGCGGGGGACAGGGGGGGGGGACCCAGTACTTC
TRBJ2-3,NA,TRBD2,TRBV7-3,CASSLTGGGGGRTDTQYF,TGTGCCAGCAGCTTAACGGGTGGTGGCGGGGGGCGCACAGATACGCAGTATTTT
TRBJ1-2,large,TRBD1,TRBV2,CASQGGGQGRYGYTF,TGTGCCAGCCAGGGTGGCGGACAGGGGCGCTATGGCTACACCTTC
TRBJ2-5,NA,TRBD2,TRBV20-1,CSAASGETQYF,TGCAGTGCTGCTAGCGGGGAGACCCAGTACTTC
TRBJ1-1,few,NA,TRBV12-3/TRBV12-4,CASSAGFLNTEAFF,TGTGCCAGCAGCGCAGGGTTTTTAAACACTGAAGCTTTCTTT
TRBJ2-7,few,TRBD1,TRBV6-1,CASSRDRGNHEQYF,TGTGCCAGCAGTCGGGACAGGGGTAACCACGAGCAGTACTTC
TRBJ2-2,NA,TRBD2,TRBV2,CAGGLAMTGELFF,TGTGCCGGCGGACTAGCAATGACCGGGGAGCTGTTTTTT
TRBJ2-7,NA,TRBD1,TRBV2,CASSGTGGYYEQYF,TGTGCCAGCAGTGGGACAGGGGGTTACTACGAGCAGTACTTC
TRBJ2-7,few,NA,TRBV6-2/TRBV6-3,CASKSKNFDREQYF,TGTGCCAGCAAATCCAAAAATTTCGACAGAGAGCAGTACTTC
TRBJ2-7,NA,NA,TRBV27,CASSTPVGEQYF,TGTGCCAGCAGTACCCCCGTGGGAGAGCAGTACTTC
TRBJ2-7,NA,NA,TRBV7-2,CASSSSSYEQYF,TGTGCCAGCAGCTCCTCCTCCTACGAGCAGTACTTC
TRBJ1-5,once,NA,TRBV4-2,CASSQDEGPNQPQHF,TGTGCCAGCAGCCAAGACGAGGGGCCTAATCAGCCCCAGCATTTT
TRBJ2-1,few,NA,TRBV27,CASSLSRSRAVYNEQFF,TGTGCCAGCAGTTTATCTCGGTCGAGGGCTGTCTACAATGAGCAGTTCTTC
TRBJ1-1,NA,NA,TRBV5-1,CASSLVYPEAFF,TGCGCCAGCAGCTTGGTATACCCTGAAGCTTTCTTT
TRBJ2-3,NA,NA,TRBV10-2,CASSDGGGALGSDTQYF,TGCGCCAGCAGTGACGGAGGGGGGGCCCTAGGGTCAGATACGCAGTATTTT
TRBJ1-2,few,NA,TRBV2,CASRAEGLGSYTF,TGTGCCAGCAGGGCCGAGGGACTCGGAAGCTACACCTTC
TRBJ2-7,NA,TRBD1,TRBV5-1,CASSVDRGRTYEQYF,TGCGCCAGCAGCGTCGACAGGGGGCGAACCTACGAGCAGTACTTC
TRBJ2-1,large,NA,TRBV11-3,CASSRLGGGHNEQFF,TGTGCCAGCAGCCGGTTGGGGGGCGGCCACAATGAGCAGTTCTTC
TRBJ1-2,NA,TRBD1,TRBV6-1,CASSASGGGYTF,TGTGCCAGCAGTGCCTCAGGGGGAGGCTACACCTTC
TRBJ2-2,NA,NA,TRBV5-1,CASSLGHRDPNTGELFF,TGCGCCAGCAGCTTGGGGCACAGGGACCCGAACACCGGGGAGCTGTTTTTT
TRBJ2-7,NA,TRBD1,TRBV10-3,CAISEWTGSSYEQYF,TGTGCCATCAGTGAATGGACAGGGAGCTCCTACGAGCAGTACTTC
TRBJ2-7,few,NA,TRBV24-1,CATSGGSYEQYF,TGTGCCACCAGTGGAGGCAGCTACGAGCAGTACTTC
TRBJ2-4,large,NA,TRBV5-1,CASSHGVGLAKNIQYF,TGCGCCAGCAGTCATGGGGTGGGGCTAGCCAAAAACATTCAGTACTTC
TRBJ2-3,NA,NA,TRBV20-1,CSARDPLGGRTDTQYF,TGCAGTGCTAGAGACCCCCTCGGGGGGCGGACAGATACGCAGTATTTT